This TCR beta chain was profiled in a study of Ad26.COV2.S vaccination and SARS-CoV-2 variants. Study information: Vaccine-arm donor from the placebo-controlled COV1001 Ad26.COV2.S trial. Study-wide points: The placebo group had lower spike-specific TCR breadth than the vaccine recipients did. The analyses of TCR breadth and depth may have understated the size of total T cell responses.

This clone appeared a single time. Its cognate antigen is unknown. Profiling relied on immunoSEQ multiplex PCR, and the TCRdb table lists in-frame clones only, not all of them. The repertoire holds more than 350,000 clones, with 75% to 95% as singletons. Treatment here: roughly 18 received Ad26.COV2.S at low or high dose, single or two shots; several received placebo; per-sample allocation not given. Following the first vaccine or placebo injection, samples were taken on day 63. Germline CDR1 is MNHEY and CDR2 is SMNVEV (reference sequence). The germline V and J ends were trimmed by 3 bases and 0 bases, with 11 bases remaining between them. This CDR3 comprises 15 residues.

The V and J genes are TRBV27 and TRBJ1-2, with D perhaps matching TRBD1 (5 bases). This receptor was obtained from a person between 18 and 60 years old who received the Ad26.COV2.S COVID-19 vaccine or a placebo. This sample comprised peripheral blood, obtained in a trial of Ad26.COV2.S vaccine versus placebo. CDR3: CASSLREGSNYGYTF. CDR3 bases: TGTGCCAGCAGTTTGAGAGAGGGGTCTAACTATGGCTACACCTTC.